A single sample is the source of the 20 T cell receptor beta chains below, sequenced in a study of cytomegalovirus exposure and HLA in healthy donors. With 60 Vbeta and 13 Jbeta primers, the PCR was carried out. Assay used: immunoSEQ multiplex PCR; TCRdb lists only in-frame clones, some missing. The data contain 150,000 to 180,000 clones, about 80% of them singletons. Sequencing was carried out using PBMCs. These receptor sequences come from a man aged 30 to 45 in good health and CMV-seropositive.

The J gene is TRBJ2-2, the V gene TRBV5-1; 7 positions match TRBD1. The CDR3 consists of 16 residues. V dropped 4 bases and J dropped 1; count of bases not matched to a gene: 7. The germline gives CDR1 SGHRS, CDR2 YFSETQ. Written as DNA, the CDR3 is TGCGCCAGCAGCCCATACGGGACAGAGAACACCGGGGAGCTGTTTTTT. Translation gives CASSPYGTENTGELFF.

This clone was recorded only once. The chain recombines TRBV19 with TRBJ2-1, with 8 bases aligning to TRBD2. V shed 3 bases, J shed 5 bases, and the junction held 9 bases outside the gene matches. The CDR3 covers 16 residues. Germline V CDR1 and CDR2: LNHDA, SQIVND (reference sequence). CDR3 nucleotide sequence: TGTGCCAGTAGTATCAATCGGGAGGGCCGACACAATGAGCAGTTCTTC. It encodes CASSINREGRHNEQFF.

Only a few counts were recorded for this clone. J is TRBJ2-2 and V is TRBV5-1; 11 bases align to TRBD2. This CDR3 is 16 amino acids long. The germline V gene encodes CDR1 SGHRS and CDR2 YFSETQ. V was clipped by 3 bases and J by 5 bases; unmatched bases: 6. CDR3 nucleotide sequence: TGCGCCAGCAGCTCGGCGGTAGCGGGAGGGACCGGGGAGCTGTTTTTT. It specifies CASSSAVAGGTGELFF.

The chain employs TRBV11-3 and TRBJ1-1; D is unclear. CDR1 is SGHNT, CDR2 YENEEA, per germline. Between the trimmed V and J ends, which lost 1 base and 2 bases, there was a span of 5 bases. This CDR3 region has 13 residues. The CDR3 nucleotides read TGTGCCAGCAGCTTAGTGCGTAACACTGAAGCTTTCTTT. Its protein product is CASSLVRNTEAFF.

The V gene is TRBV6-5, the J gene TRBJ1-1; 8 positions match TRBD1. There are 13 residues in the CDR3. V lost 5 bases and J lost 5; bases outside the gene matches: 4. CDR1 is MNHEY, CDR2 SVGAGI, per germline. The CDR3 loop reads CASSPNRGTEAFF. The CDR3 coding sequence is TGTGCCAGCAGTCCAAACAGGGGGACTGAAGCTTTCTTT.

The chain has TRBV4-2 and TRBJ2-6; 10 bases are a match to TRBD1. J lost 0 bases, V lost 4 bases, and 9 bases had no gene match. This CDR3 region has 19 residues. CDR1 and CDR2 from the germline V gene are LGHNA and YNFKEQ. CDR3 coding DNA: TGTGCCAGCAGCCGAGCGGACAGGGGGTCTCGCTCTGGGGCCAACGTCCTGACTTTC. Amino acid sequence: CASSRADRGSRSGANVLTF.

The gene calls are TRBV5-1 and TRBJ2-2; 7 nucleotides line up with TRBD1. The germline CDR1 and CDR2 sequences are SGHRS and YFSETQ. The CDR3 totals 16 residues. J was trimmed by 0 bases and V by 5 bases; bases with no gene match: 7. CDR3 sequence reads: CASRKTGYPNTGELFF. The CDR3 coding sequence is TGCGCCAGCAGAAAGACAGGGTATCCGAACACCGGGGAGCTGTTTTTT.

Comments on this clone: Germline and junction disagree at one end, which may indicate a read error. The V and J genes are TRBV7-9 and TRBJ2-7; the D gene is possibly TRBD1 (6 bases). Germline values: CDR1 SEHNR, CDR2 FQNEAQ (reference sequence). CDR3 length equals 15 residues. CDR3 DNA: TGTGCCAGCAGCCAAGATGCCAGGGGCCCGGTTCTAATGAACTTC. Its translation is CASSQDARGPVLMNF.

About this clone itself: Germline and junction disagree at one end, which may indicate a read error. The rearrangement joins TRBV7-9 to TRBJ2-7, with D perhaps matching TRBD2 (5 bases). Germline-derived CDR1 and CDR2 are SEHNR and FQNEAQ (reference sequence). CDR3 size: 12 residues. The CDR3 DNA reads TGTTCCAGCAGACATCCCCGGGGAGAGCAGTACTTC. It specifies CSSRHPRGEQYF.

The J gene is TRBJ1-3, the V gene TRBV29-1; weak D call: TRBD1 (5 bases). V was shortened by 3 bases and J by 2 bases, with 8 bases between the two germline ends. Germline values: CDR1 SQVTM, CDR2 ANQGSEA. This CDR3 comprises 13 residues. This chain's CDR3 is CSVEGGTGNTIYF. The DNA of the CDR3 is TGCAGCGTTGAGGGGGGTACTGGAAACACCATATATTTT. Variable domain in full (rest from reference TRBV29-1 and TRBJ1-3): SAVISQKPSRDICQRGTSLTIQCQVDSQVTMMFWYRQQPGQSLTLIATANQGSEATYESGFVIDKFPISRPNLTFSTLTVSNMSPEDSSIYLCSVEGGTGNTIYFGEGSWLTVV.

Only one count was recorded for this clone. The chain couples TRBV7-9 to TRBJ2-3; D is undetermined. This CDR3 is built from 14 residues. The germline V and J ends were trimmed by 3 bases and 2 bases, with 9 bases remaining between them. CDR1 and CDR2 (germline): SEHNR, FQNEAQ (reference sequence). The CDR3 loop is CASSFSGYTDTQYF. Here the CDR3 DNA reads TGTGCCAGCAGCTTTTCCGGGTACACAGATACGCAGTATTTT.

The gene calls are TRBV27 and TRBJ2-2, with 10 positions matching TRBD2. The CDR3 is 15 amino acids. Germline V lookup: CDR1 MNHEY, CDR2 SMNVEV (reference sequence). Unmatched junction bases numbered 6, after V lost 3 bases and J lost 8 bases. The CDR3 coding sequence is TGTGCCAGCAGTTTCTTAGCGGGAGGTTCGGGGGAGCTGTTTTTT. Encoded protein: CASSFLAGGSGELFF.

The rearrangement links TRBV4-2 to TRBJ2-1, with 7 bases identical to TRBD2. CDR3 size: 16 residues. Germline V gene lookup returns CDR1 LGHNA and CDR2 YNFKEQ. The trim removed 2 bases at V and 0 bases at J, leaving 4 bases unmatched. The CDR3 here is CASSQQAGISYNEQFF. CDR3 DNA sequence: TGTGCCAGCAGCCAACAAGCGGGAATCTCCTACAATGAGCAGTTCTTC.

CDR3 in DNA: TGTGCCTGGGCCCCAACCAGGGACAGGGGGAATGAGCAGTTCTTC. Translating it yields CAWAPTRDRGNEQFF. The V call is TRBV30, the J call TRBJ2-1, with 11 bases matching TRBD1. V gave up 5 bases and J gave up 7 bases; unmatched junction bases: 10. The CDR3 spans 15 residues. Looked up from germline, CDR1 is GTSNPN and CDR2 is SVGIG (reference sequence).

V and J are TRBV7-9 and TRBJ2-5; D may be TRBD1 (6 bases). The germline V gene has CDR1 SEHNR and CDR2 FQNEAQ (reference sequence). V was cut by 5 bases and J by 5 bases, with 12 bases left in between. The CDR3 has 13 residues. The CDR3 spells CASSGRGAETQYF. Written as DNA, the CDR3 is TGTGCCAGCAGCGGCAGGGGTGCGGAGACCCAGTACTTC.

This clone was recorded once. V gene TRBV4-2 combines with J gene TRBJ2-4; 7 bases line up with TRBD2. Germline-derived CDR1 and CDR2 are LGHNA and YNFKEQ. The CDR3 spans 18 residues. V lost 0 bases, J lost 2 bases, and 10 bases stayed unmatched. Here the CDR3 reads CASSQESLWEGSKNIQYF. The CDR3 nucleotides read TGTGCCAGCAGCCAAGAAAGTTTGTGGGAGGGTTCCAAAAACATTCAGTACTTC.

The gene calls are TRBV2 and TRBJ2-7, with 9 nucleotides matching TRBD2. CDR3 length: 12 amino acids. The germline gives CDR1 SNHLY, CDR2 FYNNEI. With 7 bases clipped from V and 9 bases from J, the junction kept 7 bases outside the gene matches. CDR3 sequence reads: CASTVSGGAQYF. The CDR3, as DNA: TGTGCCAGCACCGTTAGCGGGGGCGCGCAGTACTTC.

The chain uses TRBV9 and TRBJ2-7; D is perhaps TRBD1 (5 bases). Germline V gene lookup returns CDR1 SGDLS and CDR2 YYNGEE. Between the trimmed V and J ends, which lost 0 bases and 1 base, there was a span of 11 bases. The CDR3 covers 15 residues. The CDR3 reads CASSVEAGPSYEQYF. The DNA for the CDR3 is TGTGCCAGCAGCGTAGAAGCAGGGCCTTCCTACGAGCAGTACTTC. The full variable domain, in which reference TRBV9 and TRBJ2-7 provide the parts outside the CDR3, is DSGVTQTPKHLITATGQRVTLRCSPRSGDLSVYWYQQSLDQGLQFLIQYYNGEERAKGNILERFSAQQFPDLHSELNLSSLELGDSALYFCASSVEAGPSYEQYFGPGTRLTVT.

The chain joins TRBV7-9 to TRBJ2-5, with 10 positions matching TRBD1. V was clipped by 2 bases and J by 4 bases; unmatched bases: 1. The CDR3 spans 14 residues. Germline V gene sequence: CDR1 SEHNR, CDR2 FQNEAQ (reference sequence). CDR3 DNA sequence: TGTGCCAGCAGCTTATGGACAGGGGGAGAGACCCAGTACTTC. The encoded protein is CASSLWTGGETQYF. Full variable domain (outside the CDR3, taken from reference TRBV7-9 and TRBJ2-5): DTGVSQNPRHKITKRGQNVTFRCDPISEHNRLYWYRQTLGQGPEFLTYFQNEAQLEKSRLLSDRFSAERPKGSFSTLEIQRTEQGDSAMYLCASSLWTGGETQYFGPGTRLLVL.

The V and J genes are TRBV7-8 and TRBJ2-7, with D perhaps matching TRBD2 (5 bases). The CDR3 has 15 amino acids. V lost 5 bases to trimming and J lost 0 bases, with 14 bases between them. From germline, CDR1 is SGHVS and CDR2 FQNEAQ. CDR3 loop: CASSLAGVGSYEQYF. In DNA, the CDR3 is TGTGCCAGCAGCCTGGCGGGTGTTGGCTCCTACGAGCAGTACTTC.